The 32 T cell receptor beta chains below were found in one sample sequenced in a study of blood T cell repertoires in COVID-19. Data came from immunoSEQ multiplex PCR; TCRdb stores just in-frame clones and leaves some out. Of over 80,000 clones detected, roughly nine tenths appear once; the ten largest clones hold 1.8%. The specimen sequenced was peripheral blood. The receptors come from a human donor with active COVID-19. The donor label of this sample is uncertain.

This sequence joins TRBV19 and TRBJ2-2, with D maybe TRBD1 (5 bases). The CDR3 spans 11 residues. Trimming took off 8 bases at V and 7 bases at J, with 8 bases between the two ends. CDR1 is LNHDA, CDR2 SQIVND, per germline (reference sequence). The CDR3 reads CASDSYGELFF. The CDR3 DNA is TGTGCCAGTGACAGTTACGGGGAGCTGTTTTTT. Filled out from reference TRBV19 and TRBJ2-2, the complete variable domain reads DGGITQSPKYLFRKEGQNVTLSCEQNLNHDAMYWYRQDPGQGLRLIYYSQIVNDFQKGDIAEGYSVSREKKESFPLTVTSAQKNPTAFYLCASDSYGELFFGEGSRLTVL.

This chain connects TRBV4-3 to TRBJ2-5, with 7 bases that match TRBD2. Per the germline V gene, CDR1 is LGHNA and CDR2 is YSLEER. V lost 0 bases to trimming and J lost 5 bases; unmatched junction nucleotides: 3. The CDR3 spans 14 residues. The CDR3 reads CASSQDEGGETQYF. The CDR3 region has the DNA TGCGCCAGCAGCCAAGATGAGGGAGGGGAGACCCAGTACTTC.

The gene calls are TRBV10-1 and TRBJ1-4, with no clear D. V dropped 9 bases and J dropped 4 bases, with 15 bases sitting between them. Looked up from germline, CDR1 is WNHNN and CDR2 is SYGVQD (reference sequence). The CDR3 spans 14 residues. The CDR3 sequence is CASPKPGNNEKLFF. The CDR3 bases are TGCGCCAGTCCAAAGCCGGGGAATAATGAAAAACTGTTTTTT.

CDR3 sequence reads: CASSLAAGDEKLFF. The CDR3 nucleotides read TGTGCCAGCAGTCTAGCGGCGGGGGATGAAAAACTGTTTTTT. The chain has TRBV27 and TRBJ1-4, with a tentative D call TRBD1 (5 bases). The germline gives CDR1 MNHEY, CDR2 SMNVEV (reference sequence). The CDR3 has 14 amino acids. The V end lost 5 bases, the J end lost 6 bases, and 13 bases lay between the germline ends.

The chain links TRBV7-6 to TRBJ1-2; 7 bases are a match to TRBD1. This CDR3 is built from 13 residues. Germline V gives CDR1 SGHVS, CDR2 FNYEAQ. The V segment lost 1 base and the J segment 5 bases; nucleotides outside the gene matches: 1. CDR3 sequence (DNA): TGTGCCAGCAGCTTAGGACAGGGTTATGGCTACACCTTC. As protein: CASSLGQGYGYTF.

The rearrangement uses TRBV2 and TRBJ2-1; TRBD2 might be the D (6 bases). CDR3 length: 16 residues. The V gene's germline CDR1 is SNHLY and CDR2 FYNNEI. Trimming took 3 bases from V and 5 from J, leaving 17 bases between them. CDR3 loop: CASSDGGEPRNNEQFF. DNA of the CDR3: TGTGCCAGCAGTGATGGCGGGGAACCGAGAAACAATGAGCAGTTCTTC.

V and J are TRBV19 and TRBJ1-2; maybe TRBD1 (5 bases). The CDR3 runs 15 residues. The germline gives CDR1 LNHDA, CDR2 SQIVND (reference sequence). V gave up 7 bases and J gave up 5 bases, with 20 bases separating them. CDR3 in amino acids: CASTRGSPSQYGYTF. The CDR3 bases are TGTGCCAGTACTAGGGGCTCCCCTTCACAATATGGCTACACCTTC.

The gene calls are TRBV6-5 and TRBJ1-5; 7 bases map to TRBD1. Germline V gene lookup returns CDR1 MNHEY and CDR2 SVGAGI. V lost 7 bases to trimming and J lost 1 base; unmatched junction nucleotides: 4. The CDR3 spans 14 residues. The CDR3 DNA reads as TGTGCCAGCACCTTACAGGGGAGCAATCAGCCCCAGCATTTT. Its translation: CASTLQGSNQPQHF.

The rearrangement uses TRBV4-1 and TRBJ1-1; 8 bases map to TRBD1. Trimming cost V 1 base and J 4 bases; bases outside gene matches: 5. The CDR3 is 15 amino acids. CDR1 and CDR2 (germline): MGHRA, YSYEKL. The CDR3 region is CASSQVDREGTEAFF. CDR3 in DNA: TGCGCCAGCAGCCAAGTGGACAGGGAGGGCACTGAAGCTTTCTTT.

CDR3 nucleotides: TGCGCCAGCAGCTTACTCGGCAGGGCAGCCTACGAGCAGTACTTC. It yields the protein CASSLLGRAAYEQYF. The chain carries TRBV5-1 and TRBJ2-7, with D possibly matching TRBD1 (5 bases). The germline V gene encodes CDR1 SGHRS and CDR2 YFSETQ. The CDR3 is 15 residues long. The V end was cut by 2 bases, the J end by 2 bases, with 14 bases between. Full variable domain (missing parts from reference TRBV5-1 and TRBJ2-7): KAGVTQTPRYLIKTRGQQVTLSCSPISGHRSVSWYQQTPGQGLQFLFEYFSETQRNKGNFPGRFSGRQFSNSRSEMNVSTLELGDSALYLCASSLLGRAAYEQYFGPGTRLTVT.

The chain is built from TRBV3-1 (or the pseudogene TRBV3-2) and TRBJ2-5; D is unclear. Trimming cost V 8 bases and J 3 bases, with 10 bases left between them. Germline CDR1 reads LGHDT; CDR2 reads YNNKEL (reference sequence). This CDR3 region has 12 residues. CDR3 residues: CASRLEEETQYF. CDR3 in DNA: TGTGCCAGCCGGTTAGAAGAAGAGACCCAGTACTTC.

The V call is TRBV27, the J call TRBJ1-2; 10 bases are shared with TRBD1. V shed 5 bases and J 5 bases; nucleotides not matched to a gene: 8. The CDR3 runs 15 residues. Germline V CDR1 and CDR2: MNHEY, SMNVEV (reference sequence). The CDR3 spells CASSPRQGAKYGYTF. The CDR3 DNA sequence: TGTGCCAGCAGTCCACGACAGGGGGCGAAGTATGGCTACACCTTC.

CDR3 sequence reads: CASSQVWPGGTEAFF. The DNA for the CDR3 is TGCGCCAGCAGCCAAGTCTGGCCCGGGGGCACTGAAGCTTTCTTT. This chain links TRBV4-1 with TRBJ1-1, with D possibly matching TRBD1 (5 bases). V lost 1 base, J lost 4 bases, and 13 bases lay in between. Germline assignment: CDR1 MGHRA and CDR2 YSYEKL. There are 15 residues in the CDR3.

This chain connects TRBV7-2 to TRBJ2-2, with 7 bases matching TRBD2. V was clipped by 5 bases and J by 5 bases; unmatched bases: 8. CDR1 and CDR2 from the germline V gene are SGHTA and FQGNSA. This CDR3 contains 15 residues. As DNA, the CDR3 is TGTGCCAGCAGCCCAGCGGGAACTAGGACCGGGGAGCTGTTTTTT. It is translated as CASSPAGTRTGELFF. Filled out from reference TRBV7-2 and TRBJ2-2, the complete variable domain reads GAGVSQSPSNKVTEKGKDVELRCDPISGHTALYWYRQSLGQGLEFLIYFQGNSAPDKSGLPSDRFSAERTGGSVSTLTIQRTQQEDSAVYLCASSPAGTRTGELFFGEGSRLTVL.

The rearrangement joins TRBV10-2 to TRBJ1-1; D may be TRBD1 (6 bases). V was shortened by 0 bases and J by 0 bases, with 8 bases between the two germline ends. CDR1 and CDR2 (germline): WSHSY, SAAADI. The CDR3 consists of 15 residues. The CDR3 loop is CASSESTGMNTEAFF. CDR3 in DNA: TGCGCCAGCAGTGAGTCGACAGGAATGAACACTGAAGCTTTCTTT.

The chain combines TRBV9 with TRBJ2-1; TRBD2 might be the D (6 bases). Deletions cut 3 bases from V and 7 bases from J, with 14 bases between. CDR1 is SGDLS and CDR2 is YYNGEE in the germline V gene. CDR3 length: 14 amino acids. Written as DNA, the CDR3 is TGTGCCAGCAGCGCGAGACTAGTGGTAAATGAGCAGTTCTTC. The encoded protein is CASSARLVVNEQFF.

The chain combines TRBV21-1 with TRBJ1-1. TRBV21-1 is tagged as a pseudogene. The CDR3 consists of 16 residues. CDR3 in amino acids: CASSKGSGIWSTEAFF. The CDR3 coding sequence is TGTGCCAGCAGCAAAGGATCGGGTATCTGGAGCACTGAAGCTTTCTTT.

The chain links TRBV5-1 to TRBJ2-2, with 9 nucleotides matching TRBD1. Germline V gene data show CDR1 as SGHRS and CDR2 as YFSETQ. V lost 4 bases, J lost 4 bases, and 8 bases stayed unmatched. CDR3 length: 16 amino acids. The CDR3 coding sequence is TGCGCCAGCAGCCGATTGCCGACAGGGGGCACCGGGGAGCTGTTTTTT. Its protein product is CASSRLPTGGTGELFF.

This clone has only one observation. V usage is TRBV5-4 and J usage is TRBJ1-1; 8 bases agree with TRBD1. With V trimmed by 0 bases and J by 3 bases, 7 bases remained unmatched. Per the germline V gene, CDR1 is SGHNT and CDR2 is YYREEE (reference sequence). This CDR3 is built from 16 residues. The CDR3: CASSLAGRGLDTEAFF. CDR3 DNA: TGTGCCAGCAGCTTGGCCGGCAGGGGGCTTGACACTGAAGCTTTCTTT.

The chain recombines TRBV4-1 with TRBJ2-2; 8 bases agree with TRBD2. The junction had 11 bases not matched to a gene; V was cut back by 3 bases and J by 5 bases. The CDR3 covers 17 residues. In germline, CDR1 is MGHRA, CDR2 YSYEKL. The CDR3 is CASSHLIQRGPTGELFF. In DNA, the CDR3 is TGCGCCAGCAGCCACCTGATTCAGCGGGGGCCTACCGGGGAGCTGTTTTTT.

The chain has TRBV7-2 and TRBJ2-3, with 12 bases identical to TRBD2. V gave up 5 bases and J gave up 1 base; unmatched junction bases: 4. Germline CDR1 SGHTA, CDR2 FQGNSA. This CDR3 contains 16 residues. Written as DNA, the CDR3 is TGTGCCAGCAGCGGAGGACTAGCGGGGCGCACAGATACGCAGTATTTT. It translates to CASSGGLAGRTDTQYF.

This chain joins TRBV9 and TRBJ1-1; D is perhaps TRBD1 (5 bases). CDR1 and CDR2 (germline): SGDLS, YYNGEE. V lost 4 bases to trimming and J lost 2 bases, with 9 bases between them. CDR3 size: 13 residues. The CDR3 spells CASSPDSNTEAFF. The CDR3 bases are TGTGCCAGCAGCCCAGACAGCAACACTGAAGCTTTCTTT. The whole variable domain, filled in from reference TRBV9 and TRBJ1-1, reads DSGVTQTPKHLITATGQRVTLRCSPRSGDLSVYWYQQSLDQGLQFLIQYYNGEERAKGNILERFSAQQFPDLHSELNLSSLELGDSALYFCASSPDSNTEAFFGQGTRLTVV.

CDR3 amino acids: CASSLAQGLAGFRRETQYF. CDR3 bases: TGTGCCAGCAGCTTAGCGCAGGGACTAGCGGGGTTTAGGAGAGAGACCCAGTACTTC. The J gene is TRBJ2-5, the V gene TRBV7-8, with TRBD2 matching 13 bases. J lost 4 bases, V lost 0 bases, and 11 bases had no gene match. CDR1 SGHVS and CDR2 FQNEAQ come from the germline V gene. The CDR3 extends over 19 amino acids.

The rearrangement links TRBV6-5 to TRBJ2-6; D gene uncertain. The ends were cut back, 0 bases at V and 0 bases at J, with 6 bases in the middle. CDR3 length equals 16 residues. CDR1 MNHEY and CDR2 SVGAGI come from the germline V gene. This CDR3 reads CASSYSHFSGANVLTF. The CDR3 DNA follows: TGTGCCAGCAGTTACTCGCACTTCTCTGGGGCCAACGTCCTGACTTTC.

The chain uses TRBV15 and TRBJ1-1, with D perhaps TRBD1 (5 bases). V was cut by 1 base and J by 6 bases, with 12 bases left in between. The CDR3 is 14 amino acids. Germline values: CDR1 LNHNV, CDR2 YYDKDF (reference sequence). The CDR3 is CATSRGGTVAEAFF. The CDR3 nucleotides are TGTGCCACCAGCAGAGGAGGGACTGTAGCTGAAGCTTTCTTT.

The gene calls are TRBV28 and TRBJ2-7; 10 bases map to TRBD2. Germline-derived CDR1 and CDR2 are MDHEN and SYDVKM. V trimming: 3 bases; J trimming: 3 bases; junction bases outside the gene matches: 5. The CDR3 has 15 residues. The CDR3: CASSFRTSGYYEQYF. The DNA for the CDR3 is TGTGCCAGCAGTTTTAGGACTAGCGGATACTACGAGCAGTACTTC.

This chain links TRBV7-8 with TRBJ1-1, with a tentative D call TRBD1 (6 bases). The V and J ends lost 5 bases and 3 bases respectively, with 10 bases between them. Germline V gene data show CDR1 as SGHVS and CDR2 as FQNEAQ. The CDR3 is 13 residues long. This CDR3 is CASSGTQDTEAFF. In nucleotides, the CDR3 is TGTGCCAGCAGCGGGACACAAGACACTGAAGCTTTCTTT.

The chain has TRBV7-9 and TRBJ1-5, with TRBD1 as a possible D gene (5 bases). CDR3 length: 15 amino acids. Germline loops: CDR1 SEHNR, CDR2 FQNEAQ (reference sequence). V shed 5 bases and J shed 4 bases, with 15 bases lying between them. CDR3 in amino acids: CASSLWGGTNQPQHF. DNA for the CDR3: TGTGCCAGCAGCCTCTGGGGGGGGACGAATCAGCCCCAGCATTTT.

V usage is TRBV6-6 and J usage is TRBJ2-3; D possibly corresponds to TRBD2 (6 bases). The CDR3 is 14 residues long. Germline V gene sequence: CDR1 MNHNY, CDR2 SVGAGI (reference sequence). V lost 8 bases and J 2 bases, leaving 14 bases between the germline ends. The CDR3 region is CASGLGGTTDTQYF. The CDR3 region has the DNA TGTGCCAGCGGTCTCGGGGGTACCACAGATACGCAGTATTTT.

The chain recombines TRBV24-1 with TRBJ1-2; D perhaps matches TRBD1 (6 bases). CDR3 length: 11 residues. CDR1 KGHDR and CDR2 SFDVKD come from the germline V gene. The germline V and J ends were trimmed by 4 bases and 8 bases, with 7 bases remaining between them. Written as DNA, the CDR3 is TGTGCCACCAGTGAAGGACAGGGCTACACCTTC. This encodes CATSEGQGYTF.

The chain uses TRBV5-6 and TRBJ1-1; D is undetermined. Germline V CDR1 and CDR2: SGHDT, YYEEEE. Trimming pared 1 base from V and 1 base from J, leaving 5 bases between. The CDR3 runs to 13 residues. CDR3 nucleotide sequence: TGTGCCAGCAGCTTGACGGGGAACACTGAAGCTTTCTTT. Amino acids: CASSLTGNTEAFF.

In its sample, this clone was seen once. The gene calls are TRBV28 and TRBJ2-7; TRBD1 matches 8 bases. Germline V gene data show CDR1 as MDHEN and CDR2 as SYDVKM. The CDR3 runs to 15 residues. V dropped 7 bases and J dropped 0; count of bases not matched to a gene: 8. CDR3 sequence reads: CASMGDRTHSYEQYF. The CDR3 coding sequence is TGTGCCAGCATGGGGGACAGGACCCACTCCTACGAGCAGTACTTC.